The next 24 T cell receptor beta chains were all read from a single sample in a study of shared T cell receptors in the human thymus. Libraries were prepared by immunoSEQ multiplex PCR; TCRdb keeps only in-frame clonotypes and omits some of them. The sample has 550,000 to 800,000 clones, approximately 85% seen once. These data also formed part of another study, on human thymus T cells.

The specimen sequenced was thymocytes. Source of these receptors: a girl less than two years old with a congenital heart defect.

Concerning this clone: The same CDR3 is also encoded by other DNA sequences in this sample. V and J are TRBV20-1 and TRBJ1-1, with a tentative D call TRBD1 (5 bases). The CDR3 totals 10 residues. Germline V lookup: CDR1 DFQATT, CDR2 SNEGSKA (reference sequence). Trimming shortened V by 6 bases and J by 4 bases, and 6 bases separated the two germline ends. The CDR3 DNA sequence: TGCAGTGCCGGGGGCACTGAAGCTTTCTTT. This codes for CSAGGTEAFF.

The V call is TRBV27, the J call TRBJ2-2, with 12 positions matching TRBD2. With V trimmed by 1 base and J by 1 base, 1 base remained unmatched. The germline V gene has CDR1 MNHEY and CDR2 SMNVEV (reference sequence). This CDR3 spans 17 amino acids. The DNA for the CDR3 is TGTGCCAGCAGTTTATTGACTAGCGGGGGGAACACCGGGGAGCTGTTTTTT. It translates to CASSLLTSGGNTGELFF.

This chain links TRBV2 with TRBJ2-5; TRBD2 is a possible D gene (7 bases). Germline assignment: CDR1 SNHLY and CDR2 FYNNEI. The CDR3 covers 16 residues. Trimming took off 6 bases at V and 7 bases at J, with 24 bases between the two ends. The CDR3 region is CASRGETAGAKGTQYF. In DNA form, the CDR3 reads TGTGCCAGCAGGGGCGAAACGGCGGGGGCAAAGGGGACCCAGTACTTC.

V is TRBV28 and J is TRBJ1-3; a possible D gene is TRBD1 (6 bases). The CDR3 covers 17 residues. Trimming shortened V by 6 bases and J by 2 bases, and 20 bases separated the two germline ends. Germline V gives CDR1 MDHEN, CDR2 SYDVKM. The CDR3, as DNA: TGTGCCAGCAGACGTCGGACAGAGGGGCGCCCTGGAAACACCATATATTTT. Its protein product is CASRRRTEGRPGNTIYF.

This chain uses TRBV7-6 with TRBJ1-4; D is possibly TRBD1 (6 bases). CDR1 is SGHVS, CDR2 FNYEAQ, per germline. This CDR3 has 16 residues. V gave up 2 bases and J gave up 3 bases, with 13 bases separating them. The DNA of the CDR3 is TGTGCCAGCAGCTTAACCACAGGGCTTGCTAATGAAAAACTGTTTTTT. Translating gives CASSLTTGLANEKLFF.

This chain connects TRBV10-3 to TRBJ2-5, with 14 positions matching TRBD2. The germline V gene has CDR1 ENHRY and CDR2 SYGVKD. Losses at the gene ends were 6 bases for V and 1 base for J; bases not matched to a gene: 4. This CDR3 comprises 16 residues. The CDR3 reads CAIREGLAGAQETQYF. The CDR3 coding sequence is TGTGCCATCAGGGAGGGACTAGCGGGGGCCCAAGAGACCCAGTACTTC.

The chain is built from TRBV21-1 and TRBJ1-5; TRBD1, as called in the table, went unchecked against the DNA. TRBV21-1 is an annotated pseudogene. The CDR3 length is 15 residues. The CDR3 nucleotides are TGTGCCAGCGATTGCGGACAGGGGAGCAATCAGCCCCAGCATTTT. Its protein product is CASDCGQGSNQPQHF.

The V gene is TRBV10-3, the J gene TRBJ1-1; a weak D match, TRBD1 (5 bases). CDR3 length: 16 residues. Germline assignment: CDR1 ENHRY and CDR2 SYGVKD. The V end was cut by 3 bases, the J end by 2 bases, with 16 bases between. CDR3 in DNA: TGTGCCATCAGTGATGTGTCCCGACAGACAAACACTGAAGCTTTCTTT. Protein sequence: CAISDVSRQTNTEAFF.

The chain combines TRBV4-1 with TRBJ2-1, with D maybe TRBD1 (6 bases). CDR3 size: 15 residues. Deletions cut 5 bases from V and 10 bases from J, with 21 bases between. From germline, CDR1 is MGHRA and CDR2 YSYEKL. CDR3 sequence: CASSYQTKGVREQFF. In DNA, the CDR3 is TGCGCCAGCAGCTATCAAACCAAGGGGGTTCGCGAGCAGTTCTTC.

This chain uses TRBV10-3 with TRBJ1-2; D is possibly TRBD1 (6 bases). Trimming left V 8 bases short and J 4 bases short, with 14 bases between. This CDR3 spans 13 amino acids. CDR1 and CDR2 (germline): ENHRY, SYGVKD. In DNA, the CDR3 is TGTGCCATCTCGACAGGTTTACTCTATGGCTACACCTTC. It codes for CAISTGLLYGYTF.

This clone has only a few counts. The rearrangement links TRBV9 to TRBJ1-1; no firm D call. Between the trimmed V and J ends, which lost 4 bases and 0 bases, there was a span of 19 bases. Germline lookup yields CDR1 SGDLS and CDR2 YYNGEE. There are 17 residues in the CDR3. The CDR3 DNA sequence: TGTGCCAGCAGCTCTTCCATCACCCCTGACATGAACACTGAAGCTTTCTTT. This encodes CASSSSITPDMNTEAFF.

The rearrangement joins TRBV4-2 to TRBJ2-7; D possibly corresponds to TRBD2 (6 bases). V was clipped by 1 base and J by 3 bases, with 13 bases between them. CDR1 and CDR2 (germline): LGHNA, YNFKEQ. The CDR3 is 15 amino acids. The CDR3 region is CASSQGGEENYEQYF. The CDR3, as DNA: TGTGCCAGCAGCCAAGGGGGGGAGGAGAACTACGAGCAGTACTTC.

In its sample, this clone was seen a few times. The rearrangement links TRBV9 to TRBJ2-1; 12 bases are shared with TRBD2. Germline V CDR1 and CDR2: SGDLS, YYNGEE. The CDR3 has 17 amino acids. V lost 3 bases and J lost 8; bases outside the gene matches: 12. As DNA, the CDR3 is TGTGCCAGCAGCGCGAGCCTAGCGGGGGGGCTAATGGATGAGCAGTTCTTC. Its translation: CASSASLAGGLMDEQFF.

The chain is built from TRBV19 and TRBJ2-3; 7 bases match TRBD1. V gave up 8 bases and J gave up 2 bases; unmatched junction bases: 19. The CDR3 contains 18 residues. Per germline, CDR1 LNHDA and CDR2 SQIVND (reference sequence). For the CDR3, the DNA is TGTGCCAGTGCCACATACCCCTCGCAACAGGGGAACACAGATACGCAGTATTTT. Translation: CASATYPSQQGNTDTQYF.

V gene TRBV4-1 combines with J gene TRBJ2-6; no reliable D call. Germline loops: CDR1 MGHRA, CDR2 YSYEKL. V lost 0 bases and J 0 bases, leaving 6 bases between the germline ends. The CDR3 extends over 16 amino acids. CDR3 DNA sequence: TGCGCCAGCAGCCAAGATATGTGCTCTGGGGCCAACGTCCTGACTTTC. Amino acid sequence: CASSQDMCSGANVLTF.

CDR3 coding DNA: TGTGCCAGCAGGGCCGGGACTAGCGGACAAGAGACCCAGTACTTC. Encoded protein: CASRAGTSGQETQYF. The chain carries TRBV6-5 and TRBJ2-5; 11 bases line up with TRBD2. The CDR3 loop spans 15 amino acids. CDR1 and CDR2 (germline): MNHEY, SVGAGI. Trimming removed 6 bases from V and 2 bases from J; junction bases left unmatched: 5.

The chain recombines TRBV30 with TRBJ1-1; 9 bases match TRBD1. With V trimmed by 1 base and J by 1 base, 10 bases remained unmatched. The germline V gene has CDR1 GTSNPN and CDR2 SVGIG (reference sequence). This CDR3 contains 17 residues. CDR3 bases: TGTGCCTGGAGTGCCAGATCTCCGGGACAGGGGAACACTGAAGCTTTCTTT. Protein product: CAWSARSPGQGNTEAFF.

This sequence joins TRBV18 and TRBJ1-1; D is ambiguous. CDR1 KGHSH and CDR2 LQKENI come from the germline V gene. This CDR3 has 20 amino acids. Trimming cost V 3 bases and J 1 base, with 27 bases left between them. In nucleotides, the CDR3 is TGTGCCAGCTCACCTCAACCTGGAGTCGGATTTGAGATGGGGAACACTGAAGCTTTCTTT. Amino acid sequence: CASSPQPGVGFEMGNTEAFF. The whole variable domain, filled in from reference TRBV18 and TRBJ1-1, reads NAGVMQNPRHLVRRRGQEARLRCSPMKGHSHVYWYRQLPEEGLKFMVYLQKENIIDESGMPKERFSAEFPKEGPSILRIQQVVRGDSAAYFCASSPQPGVGFEMGNTEAFFGQGTRLTVV.

The chain employs TRBV11-2 and TRBJ2-1; TRBD1 agrees at 7 bases. The junction had 7 bases not matched to a gene; V was cut back by 5 bases and J by 0 bases. Germline loops: CDR1 SGHAT, CDR2 FQNNGV. The CDR3 has 16 residues. The chain's CDR3 is CASSHEGAGSYNEQFF. For the CDR3, the DNA is TGTGCCAGCAGCCACGAGGGGGCCGGCTCCTACAATGAGCAGTTCTTC.

The CDR3 reads CASSLLPGGCTEAFF. The DNA of the CDR3 is TGTGCCAGCAGCTTGCTGCCAGGGGGTTGTACTGAAGCTTTCTTT. V is TRBV5-6 and J is TRBJ1-1; 7 nucleotides align to TRBD1. CDR3 length: 15 residues. Trimming took 1 base from V and 5 from J; bases not matched to a gene: 8. Germline CDR1 SGHDT, CDR2 YYEEEE.

This clone was seen just once. Distinct nucleotide sequences in the sample also encode this CDR3. The CDR3 reads CASSPGTGNQPQHF. In DNA, the CDR3 is TGTGCCAGCAGCCCCGGGACAGGGAATCAGCCCCAGCATTTT. The chain links TRBV6-5 to TRBJ1-5, with 9 bases aligning to TRBD1. Germline loops: CDR1 MNHEY, CDR2 SVGAGI. The CDR3 loop spans 14 amino acids. Trimming took 6 bases from V and 4 from J; bases not matched to a gene: 4.

The chain uses TRBV5-4 and TRBJ1-1; 10 bases agree with TRBD1. J was trimmed by 7 bases and V by 4 bases; bases with no gene match: 19. The CDR3 sequence is 18 residues long. CDR1 is SGHNT and CDR2 is YYREEE in the germline V gene (reference sequence). Written as DNA, the CDR3 is TGTGCCAGCAGCCTGGGACGGGTGGGGACAGGGGTTGCCCATGAAGCTTTCTTT. It yields the protein CASSLGRVGTGVAHEAFF.

This chain uses TRBV4-1 with TRBJ1-5; D unclear. Germline CDR1 reads MGHRA; CDR2 reads YSYEKL. With 0 bases removed from V and 3 bases from J, the gap between germline ends came to 15 bases. The CDR3 contains 17 residues. The DNA of the CDR3 is TGCGCCAGCAGCCAAGATTTCCCGGGTTCTCTCAATCAGCCCCAGCATTTT. Translating it yields CASSQDFPGSLNQPQHF.

The chain combines TRBV6-6 with TRBJ1-3; D is unclear. The CDR3 is made up of 15 amino acids. The V end was cut by 4 bases, the J end by 4 bases, with 14 bases between. CDR1 is MNHNY and CDR2 is SVGAGI in the germline V gene (reference sequence). CDR3 region: CASSLAIAGGNTIYF. The DNA for the CDR3 is TGTGCCAGCAGTTTGGCCATAGCGGGGGGAAACACCATATATTTT.